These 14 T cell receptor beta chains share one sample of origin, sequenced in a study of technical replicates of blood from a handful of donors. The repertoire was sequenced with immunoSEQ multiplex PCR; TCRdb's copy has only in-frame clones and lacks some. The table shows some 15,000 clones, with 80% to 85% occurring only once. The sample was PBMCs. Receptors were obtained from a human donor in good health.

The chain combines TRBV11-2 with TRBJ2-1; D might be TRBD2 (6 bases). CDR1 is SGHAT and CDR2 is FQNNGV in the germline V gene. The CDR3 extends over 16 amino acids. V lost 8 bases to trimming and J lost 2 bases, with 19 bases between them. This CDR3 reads CASVLSRGGTYNEQFF. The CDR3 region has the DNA TGTGCCAGCGTACTTAGTCGAGGCGGGACCTACAATGAGCAGTTCTTC.

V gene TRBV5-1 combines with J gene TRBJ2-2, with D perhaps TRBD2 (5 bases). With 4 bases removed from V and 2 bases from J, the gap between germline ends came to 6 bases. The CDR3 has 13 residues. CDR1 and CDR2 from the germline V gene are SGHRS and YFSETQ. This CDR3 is CASSEGNTGELFF. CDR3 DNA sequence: TGCGCCAGCAGCGAGGGTAACACCGGGGAGCTGTTTTTT.

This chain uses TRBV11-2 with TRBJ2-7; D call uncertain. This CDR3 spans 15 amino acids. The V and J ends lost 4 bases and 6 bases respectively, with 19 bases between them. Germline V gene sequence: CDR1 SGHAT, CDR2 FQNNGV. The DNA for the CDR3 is TGTGCCAGCAGCTCCTTCATGGGCCCAGCAAGCGAGCAGTACTTC. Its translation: CASSSFMGPASEQYF.

CDR3 sequence (DNA): TGTGCAACACAAGACAGGGGACAGGGTGGCTACACCTTC. This translates into CATQDRGQGGYTF. V is TRBV19 and J is TRBJ1-2; 9 bases are a match to TRBD1. Germline loops: CDR1 LNHDA, CDR2 SQIVND (reference sequence). CDR3 length: 13 amino acids.

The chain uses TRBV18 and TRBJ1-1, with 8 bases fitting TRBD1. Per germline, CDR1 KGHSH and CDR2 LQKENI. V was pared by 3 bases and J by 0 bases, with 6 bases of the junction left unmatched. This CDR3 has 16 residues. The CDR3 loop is CASSPRDRTLNTEAFF. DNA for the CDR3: TGTGCCAGCTCACCGAGGGACAGGACCTTGAACACTGAAGCTTTCTTT. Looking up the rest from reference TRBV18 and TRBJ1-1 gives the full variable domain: NAGVMQNPRHLVRRRGQEARLRCSPMKGHSHVYWYRQLPEEGLKFMVYLQKENIIDESGMPKERFSAEFPKEGPSILRIQQVVRGDSAAYFCASSPRDRTLNTEAFFGQGTRLTVV.

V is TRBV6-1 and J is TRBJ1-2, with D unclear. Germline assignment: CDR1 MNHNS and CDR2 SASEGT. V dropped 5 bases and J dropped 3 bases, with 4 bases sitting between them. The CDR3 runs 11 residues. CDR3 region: CASSSDYGYTF. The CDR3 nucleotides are TGTGCCAGCAGTTCCGACTATGGCTACACCTTC.

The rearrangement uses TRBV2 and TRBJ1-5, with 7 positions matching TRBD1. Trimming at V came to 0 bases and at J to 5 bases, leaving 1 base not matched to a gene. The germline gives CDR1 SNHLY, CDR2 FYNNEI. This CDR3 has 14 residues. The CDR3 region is CASSEATGDQPQHF. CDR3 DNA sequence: TGTGCCAGCAGTGAAGCAACAGGGGATCAGCCCCAGCATTTT.

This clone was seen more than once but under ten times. This CDR3 is CASTTSTTREQYF. CDR3 nucleotide sequence: TGTGCCAGCACGACTTCTACTACTAGGGAGCAGTACTTC. The chain carries TRBV7-9 and TRBJ2-7; a possible D gene is TRBD2 (5 bases). From germline, CDR1 is SEHNR and CDR2 FQNEAQ (reference sequence). This CDR3 region has 13 residues. Trimming took off 7 bases at V and 7 bases at J, with 17 bases between the two ends.

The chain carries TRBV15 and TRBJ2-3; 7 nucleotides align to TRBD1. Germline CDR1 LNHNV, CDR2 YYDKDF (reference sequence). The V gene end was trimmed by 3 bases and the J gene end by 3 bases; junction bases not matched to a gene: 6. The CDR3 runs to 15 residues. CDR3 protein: CATSRTTGNTDTQYF. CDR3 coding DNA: TGTGCCACCAGCAGGACGACAGGGAATACAGATACGCAGTATTTT.

CDR3 sequence (DNA): TGTGCCAGCCGAGGCGGGAGGGACACCGGGGAGCTGTTTTTT. Translation: CASRGGRDTGELFF. The chain joins TRBV6-4 to TRBJ2-2, with 9 bases identical to TRBD2. The germline CDR1 and CDR2 sequences are MRHNA and SNTAGT. The V and J ends lost 8 bases and 3 bases, in that order; junction bases with no gene match: 4. The CDR3 spans 14 residues.

CDR3 region: CASSLDRGVGNEKLFF. The DNA of the CDR3 is TGTGCCAGCAGCTTAGACCGGGGGGTTGGTAATGAAAAACTGTTTTTT. This sequence joins TRBV7-9 and TRBJ1-4, with D possibly TRBD1 on 5 matching bases. The CDR3 has 16 amino acids. V was shortened by 1 base and J by 4 bases, with 13 bases between the two germline ends. Germline V gives CDR1 SEHNR, CDR2 FQNEAQ (reference sequence).

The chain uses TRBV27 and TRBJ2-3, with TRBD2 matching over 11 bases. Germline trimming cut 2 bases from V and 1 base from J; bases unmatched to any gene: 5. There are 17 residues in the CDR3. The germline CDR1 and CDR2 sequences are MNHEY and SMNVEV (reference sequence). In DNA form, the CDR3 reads TGTGCCAGCAGTTTACGTACTAGCGGGAGCGGCACAGATACGCAGTATTTT. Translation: CASSLRTSGSGTDTQYF.

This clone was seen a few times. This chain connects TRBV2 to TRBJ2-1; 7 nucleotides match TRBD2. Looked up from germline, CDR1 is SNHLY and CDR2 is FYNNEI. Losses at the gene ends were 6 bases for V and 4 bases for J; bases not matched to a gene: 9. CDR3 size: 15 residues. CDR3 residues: CASRSFGAGYNEQFF. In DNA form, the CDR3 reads TGTGCCAGCAGGTCTTTTGGAGCGGGGTACAATGAGCAGTTCTTC.

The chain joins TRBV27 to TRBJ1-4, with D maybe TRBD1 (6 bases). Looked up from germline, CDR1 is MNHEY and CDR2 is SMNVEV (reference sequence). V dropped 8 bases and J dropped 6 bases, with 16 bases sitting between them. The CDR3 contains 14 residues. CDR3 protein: CASGSGGWDEKLFF. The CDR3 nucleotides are TGTGCCAGCGGATCGGGGGGCTGGGATGAAAAACTGTTTTTT.